This T cell receptor (beta chain) was found in a study of T cells in women clearing cervical HPV infection. The data were produced by immunoSEQ multiplex PCR, yet TCRdb's version contains in-frame clones alone and is incomplete. The sample holds tens of thousands of clones. The CDR3 totals 14 residues. The germline CDR1 and CDR2 sequences are LNHNV and YYDKDF (reference sequence). Comments on this clone: The missing CDR3 end, 3 residues past where the read stops, is filled in from the germline J gene.

The origin of this receptor is a woman aged 18-69 years with a cervical HPV16 infection that either progressed to CIN3+ or cleared (not recorded which). Sequenced input: blood buffy coat. The chain has TRBV15 and TRBJ2-3; possibly TRBD1 for D (6 bases). CDR3 DNA, as far as it was read: TGTGCCACCAGCAGATATGGACAGTCGGAGACG. Its translation is CATSRYGQSET. The CDR3 in its entirety is CATSRYGQSETQYF.